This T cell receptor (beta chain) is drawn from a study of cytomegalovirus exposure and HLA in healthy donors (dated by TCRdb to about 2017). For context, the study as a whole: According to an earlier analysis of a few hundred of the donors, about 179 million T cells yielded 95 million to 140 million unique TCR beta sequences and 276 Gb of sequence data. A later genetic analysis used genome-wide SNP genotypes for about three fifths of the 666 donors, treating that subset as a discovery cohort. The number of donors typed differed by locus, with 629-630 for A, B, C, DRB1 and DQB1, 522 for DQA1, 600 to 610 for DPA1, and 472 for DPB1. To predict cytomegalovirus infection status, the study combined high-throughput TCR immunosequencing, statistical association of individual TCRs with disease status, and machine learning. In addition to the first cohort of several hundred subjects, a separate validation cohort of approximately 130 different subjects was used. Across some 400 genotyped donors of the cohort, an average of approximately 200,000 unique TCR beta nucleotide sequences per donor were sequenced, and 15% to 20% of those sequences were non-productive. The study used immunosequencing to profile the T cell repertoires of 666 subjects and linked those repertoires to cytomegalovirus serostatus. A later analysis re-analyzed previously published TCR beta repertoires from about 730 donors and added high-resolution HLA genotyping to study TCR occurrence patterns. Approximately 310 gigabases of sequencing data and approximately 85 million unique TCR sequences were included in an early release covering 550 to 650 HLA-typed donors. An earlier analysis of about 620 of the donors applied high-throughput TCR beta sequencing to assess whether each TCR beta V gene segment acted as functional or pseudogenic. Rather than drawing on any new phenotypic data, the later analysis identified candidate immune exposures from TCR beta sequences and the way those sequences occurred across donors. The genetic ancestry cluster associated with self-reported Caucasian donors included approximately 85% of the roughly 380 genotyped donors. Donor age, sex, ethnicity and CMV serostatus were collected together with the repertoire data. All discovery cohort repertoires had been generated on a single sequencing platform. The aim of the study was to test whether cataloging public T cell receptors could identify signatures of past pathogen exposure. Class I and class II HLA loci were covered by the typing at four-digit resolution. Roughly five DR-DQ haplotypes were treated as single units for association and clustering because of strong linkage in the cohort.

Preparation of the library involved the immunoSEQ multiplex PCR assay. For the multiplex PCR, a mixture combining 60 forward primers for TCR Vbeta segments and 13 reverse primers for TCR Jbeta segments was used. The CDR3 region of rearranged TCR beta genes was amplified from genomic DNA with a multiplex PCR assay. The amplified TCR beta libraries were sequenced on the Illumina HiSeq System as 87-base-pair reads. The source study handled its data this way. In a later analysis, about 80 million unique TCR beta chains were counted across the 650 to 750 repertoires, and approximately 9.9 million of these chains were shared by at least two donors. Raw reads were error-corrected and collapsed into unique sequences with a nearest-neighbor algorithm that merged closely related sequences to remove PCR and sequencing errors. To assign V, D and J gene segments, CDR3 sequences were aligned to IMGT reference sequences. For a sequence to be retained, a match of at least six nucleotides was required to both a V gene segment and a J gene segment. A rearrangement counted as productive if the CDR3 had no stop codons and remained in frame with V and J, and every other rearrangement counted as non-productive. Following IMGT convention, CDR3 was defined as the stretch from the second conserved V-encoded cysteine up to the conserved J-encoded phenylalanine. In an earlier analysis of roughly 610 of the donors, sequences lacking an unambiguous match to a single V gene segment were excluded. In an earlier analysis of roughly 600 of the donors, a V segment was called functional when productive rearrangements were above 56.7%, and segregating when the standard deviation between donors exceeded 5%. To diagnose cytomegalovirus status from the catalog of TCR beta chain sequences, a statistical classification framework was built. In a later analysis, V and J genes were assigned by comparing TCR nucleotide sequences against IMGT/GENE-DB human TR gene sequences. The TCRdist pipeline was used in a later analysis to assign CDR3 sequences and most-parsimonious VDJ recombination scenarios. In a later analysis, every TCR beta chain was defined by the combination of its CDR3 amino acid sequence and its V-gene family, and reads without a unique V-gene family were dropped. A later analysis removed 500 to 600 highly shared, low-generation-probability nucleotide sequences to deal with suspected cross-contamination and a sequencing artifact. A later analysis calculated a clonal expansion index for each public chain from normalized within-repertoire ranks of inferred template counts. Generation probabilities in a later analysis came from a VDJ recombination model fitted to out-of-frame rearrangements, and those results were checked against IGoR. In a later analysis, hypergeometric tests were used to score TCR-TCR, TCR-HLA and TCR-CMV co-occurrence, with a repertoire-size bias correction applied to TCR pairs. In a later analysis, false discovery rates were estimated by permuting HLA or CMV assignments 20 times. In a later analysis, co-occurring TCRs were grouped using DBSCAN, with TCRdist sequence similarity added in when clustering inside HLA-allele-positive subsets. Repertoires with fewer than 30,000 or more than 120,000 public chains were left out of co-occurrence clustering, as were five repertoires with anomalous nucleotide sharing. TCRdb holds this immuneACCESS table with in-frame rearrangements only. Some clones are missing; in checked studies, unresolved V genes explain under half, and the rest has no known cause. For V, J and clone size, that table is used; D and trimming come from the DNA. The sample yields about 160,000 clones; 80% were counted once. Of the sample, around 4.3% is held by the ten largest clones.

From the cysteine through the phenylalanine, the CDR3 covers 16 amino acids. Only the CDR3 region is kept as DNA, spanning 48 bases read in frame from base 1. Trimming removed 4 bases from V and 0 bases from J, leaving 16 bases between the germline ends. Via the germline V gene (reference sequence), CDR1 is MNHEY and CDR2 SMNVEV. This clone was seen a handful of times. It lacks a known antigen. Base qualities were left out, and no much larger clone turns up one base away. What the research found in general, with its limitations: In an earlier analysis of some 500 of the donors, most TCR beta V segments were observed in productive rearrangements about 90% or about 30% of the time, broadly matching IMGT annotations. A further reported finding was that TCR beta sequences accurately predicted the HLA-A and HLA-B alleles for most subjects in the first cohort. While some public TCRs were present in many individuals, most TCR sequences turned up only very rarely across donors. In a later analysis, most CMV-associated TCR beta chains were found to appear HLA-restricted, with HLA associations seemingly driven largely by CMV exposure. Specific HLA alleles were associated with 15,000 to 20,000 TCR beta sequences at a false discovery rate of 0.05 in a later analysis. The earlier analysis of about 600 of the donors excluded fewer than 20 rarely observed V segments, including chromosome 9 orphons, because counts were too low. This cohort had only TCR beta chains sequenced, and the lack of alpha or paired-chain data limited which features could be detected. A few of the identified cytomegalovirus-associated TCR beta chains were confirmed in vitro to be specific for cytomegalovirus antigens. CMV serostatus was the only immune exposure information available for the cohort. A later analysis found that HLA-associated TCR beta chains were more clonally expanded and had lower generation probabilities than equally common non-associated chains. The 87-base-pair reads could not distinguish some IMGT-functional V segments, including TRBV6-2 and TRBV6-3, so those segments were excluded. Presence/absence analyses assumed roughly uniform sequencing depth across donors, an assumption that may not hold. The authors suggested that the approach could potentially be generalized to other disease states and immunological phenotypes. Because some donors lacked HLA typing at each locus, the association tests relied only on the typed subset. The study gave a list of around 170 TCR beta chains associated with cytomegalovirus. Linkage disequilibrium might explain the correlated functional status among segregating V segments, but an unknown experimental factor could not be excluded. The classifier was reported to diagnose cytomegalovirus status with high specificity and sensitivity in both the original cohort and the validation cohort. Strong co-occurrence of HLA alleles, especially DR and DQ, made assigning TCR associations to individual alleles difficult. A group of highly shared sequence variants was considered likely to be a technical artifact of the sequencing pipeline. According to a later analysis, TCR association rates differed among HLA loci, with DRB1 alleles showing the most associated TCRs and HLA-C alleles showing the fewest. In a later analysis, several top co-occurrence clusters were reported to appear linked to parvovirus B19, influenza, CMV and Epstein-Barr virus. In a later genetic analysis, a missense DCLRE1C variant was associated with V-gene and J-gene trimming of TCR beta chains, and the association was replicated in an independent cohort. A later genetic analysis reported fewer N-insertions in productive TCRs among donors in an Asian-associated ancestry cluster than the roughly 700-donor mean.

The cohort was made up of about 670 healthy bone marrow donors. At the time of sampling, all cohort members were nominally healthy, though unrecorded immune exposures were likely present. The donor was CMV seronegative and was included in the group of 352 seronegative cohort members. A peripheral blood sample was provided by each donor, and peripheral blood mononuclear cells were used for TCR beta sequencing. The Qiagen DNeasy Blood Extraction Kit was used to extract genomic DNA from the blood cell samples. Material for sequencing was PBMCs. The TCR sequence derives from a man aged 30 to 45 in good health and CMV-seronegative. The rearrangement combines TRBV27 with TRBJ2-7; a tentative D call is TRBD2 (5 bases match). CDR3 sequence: CASSSPRESHSYEQYF. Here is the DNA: TGTGCCAGCAGTTCCCCGAGGGAGTCTCACTCCTACGAGCAGTACTTC.